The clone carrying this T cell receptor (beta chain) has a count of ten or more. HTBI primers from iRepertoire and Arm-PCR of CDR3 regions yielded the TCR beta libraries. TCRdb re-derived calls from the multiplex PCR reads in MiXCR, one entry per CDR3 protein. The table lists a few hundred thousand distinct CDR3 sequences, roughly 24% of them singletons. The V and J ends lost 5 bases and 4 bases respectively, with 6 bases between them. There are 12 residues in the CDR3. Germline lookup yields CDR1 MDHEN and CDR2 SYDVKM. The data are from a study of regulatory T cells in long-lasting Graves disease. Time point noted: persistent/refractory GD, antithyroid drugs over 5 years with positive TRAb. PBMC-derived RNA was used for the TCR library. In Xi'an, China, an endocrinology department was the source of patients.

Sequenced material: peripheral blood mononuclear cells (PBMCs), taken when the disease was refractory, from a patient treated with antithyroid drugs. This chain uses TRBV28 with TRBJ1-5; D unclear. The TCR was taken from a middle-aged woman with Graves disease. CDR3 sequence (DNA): TGTGCCAGCAGTGTAATGAATCAGCCCCAGCATTTT. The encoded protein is CASSVMNQPQHF.